Listed here are 20 T cell receptor beta chains from one sample, sequenced in a study of T cell clones after liver transplantation. The method was immunoSEQ multiplex PCR; TCRdb's version includes in-frame clones alone and lacks a portion of them. The sample has thousands of clones, 70% seen once. The sample was CD8+ T cells from blood, taken before liver transplant. The receptor set was obtained from a human donor who received a liver transplant.

The rearrangement links TRBV28 to TRBJ1-6; D unresolved. The CDR3 spans 18 residues. V lost 3 bases to trimming and J lost 8 bases, with 23 bases between them. Germline values: CDR1 MDHEN, CDR2 SYDVKM. DNA for the CDR3: TGTGCCAGCAGTTTCATAGACCTCACAGAAACTTTGTATTCACCCCTCCACTTT. It codes for CASSFIDLTETLYSPLHF.

The genes are TRBV14 and TRBJ2-1, with D perhaps TRBD2 (5 bases). The germline CDR1 and CDR2 sequences are SGHDN and FVKESK. The CDR3 has 15 amino acids. The germline V and J ends were trimmed by 0 bases and 13 bases, with 19 bases remaining between them. CDR3: CASSQDSGLGRPQFF. CDR3 in DNA: TGTGCCAGCAGCCAAGATTCGGGGTTAGGCCGACCCCAGTTCTTC.

The rearrangement links TRBV9 to TRBJ1-3, with D possibly matching TRBD1 (6 bases). The V gene's germline CDR1 is SGDLS and CDR2 YYNGEE. This CDR3 contains 16 residues. V dropped 4 bases and J dropped 2 bases, with 16 bases sitting between them. The CDR3 sequence is CASSPGDRGPGNTIYF. CDR3 coding DNA: TGTGCCAGCAGCCCGGGGGACCGGGGGCCTGGAAACACCATATATTTT.

V gene TRBV15 combines with J gene TRBJ1-1; unclear D gene. Germline V gene data show CDR1 as LNHNV and CDR2 as YYDKDF (reference sequence). V shed 0 bases and J shed 3 bases, with 8 bases lying between them. The CDR3 contains 14 residues. The CDR3 loop reads CATSREVTDTEAFF. Written as DNA, the CDR3 is TGTGCCACCAGCAGAGAAGTGACCGACACTGAAGCTTTCTTT.

The chain combines TRBV6-5 with TRBJ2-2; 7 bases match TRBD2. The CDR3 is 15 residues long. The germline V gene encodes CDR1 MNHEY and CDR2 SVGAGI. The V segment lost 0 bases and the J segment 4 bases; nucleotides outside the gene matches: 2. The CDR3 region is CASSYSRGSTGELFF. For the CDR3, the DNA is TGTGCCAGCAGTTACTCACGCGGGAGCACCGGGGAGCTGTTTTTT.

The V and J genes are TRBV2 and TRBJ2-1; 7 bases align to TRBD1. This CDR3 contains 14 residues. Unmatched junction bases numbered 6, after V lost 2 bases and J lost 8 bases. Germline values: CDR1 SNHLY, CDR2 FYNNEI. The DNA for the CDR3 is TGTGCCAGCAGTGAAAGGGGACAGATCCATGAGCAGTTCTTC. Its translation: CASSERGQIHEQFF.

By share of the sample, this clone is medium-sized. CDR3 nucleotide sequence: TGCGCCAGCTTCGGGGAGGCCACTGAAGCTTTCTTT. Translating it yields CASFGEATEAFF. The chain has TRBV5-1 and TRBJ1-1, with D unclear. The germline CDR1 and CDR2 sequences are SGHRS and YFSETQ. With 7 bases removed from V and 4 bases from J, the gap between germline ends came to 11 bases. This CDR3 has 12 residues.

This clone was counted between two and nine times. The chain uses TRBV5-6 and TRBJ2-2, with TRBD1 as a possible D gene (6 bases). V lost 4 bases to trimming and J lost 5 bases, with 18 bases between them. CDR3 length equals 16 residues. Per germline, CDR1 SGHDT and CDR2 YYEEEE. Here the CDR3 reads CASSPLGQSRTGELFF. The CDR3 DNA reads TGTGCCAGCAGCCCTCTCGGACAGTCCAGGACCGGGGAGCTGTTTTTT.

The chain joins TRBV6-7 to TRBJ1-4; TRBD1 matches 8 bases. TRBV6-7 is recorded as an ORF, its role being uncertain. V gave up 6 bases and J gave up 4 bases; unmatched junction bases: 13. This CDR3 contains 17 residues. The CDR3 spells CASRLQGARLNNEKLFF. CDR3 sequence (DNA): TGTGCCAGCAGACTCCAGGGGGCGCGACTTAATAATGAAAAACTGTTTTTT.

Sample share makes this clone medium-sized. V gene TRBV7-8 combines with J gene TRBJ2-2, with 10 positions matching TRBD2. From germline, CDR1 is SGHVS and CDR2 FQNEAQ. This CDR3 comprises 16 residues. Unmatched junction bases numbered 7, after V lost 5 bases and J lost 4 bases. The CDR3 DNA reads TGTGCCAGCAGCAACTGGGCTAGCGGGGGCACCGGGGAGCTGTTTTTT. Amino acids: CASSNWASGGTGELFF.

This clone appeared a few times. In DNA form, the CDR3 reads TGTGCCAGCAGCTTAGTTCTAGCGGGGGCTAACCAAGAGACCCAGTACTTC. Protein product: CASSLVLAGANQETQYF. This chain connects TRBV7-2 to TRBJ2-5, with TRBD2 matching 10 bases. This CDR3 comprises 17 residues. Germline V CDR1 and CDR2: SGHTA, FQGNSA. V shed 1 base, J shed 0 bases, and the junction held 5 bases outside the gene matches.

The V call is TRBV5-3, the J call TRBJ2-6; D call uncertain. Being an ORF, TRBV5-3 has a function that is uncertain. V lost 0 bases, J lost 2 bases, and 9 bases lay in between. The CDR3 loop spans 16 amino acids. CDR3 in DNA: TGTGCCAGAAGCTTGGTAACGTCCCCTGGGGCCAACGTCCTGACTTTC. Protein product: CARSLVTSPGANVLTF.

This clone was detected only once. The V and J genes are TRBV6-9 and TRBJ1-4; D remains unclear. Germline V CDR1 and CDR2: MNHGY, SVAAGI. V shed 8 bases and J shed 7 bases, with 8 bases lying between them. There are 11 residues in the CDR3. CDR3 in DNA: TGTGCCAGCCTAGCCGGTGAAAAACTGTTTTTT. Protein product: CASLAGEKLFF.

The chain is built from TRBV7-9 and TRBJ2-3; 9 bases are shared with TRBD2. CDR1 is SEHNR, CDR2 FQNEAQ, per germline (reference sequence). J lost 4 bases, V lost 6 bases, and 8 bases had no gene match. The CDR3 is made up of 15 amino acids. CDR3 sequence: CASRRTQREADTQYF. In DNA, the CDR3 is TGTGCCAGCAGACGAACCCAGCGGGAGGCAGATACGCAGTATTTT.

CDR3 loop: CASRGGAVYEQYF. The CDR3 bases are TGTGCCAGCAGGGGAGGAGCTGTCTACGAGCAGTACTTC. The V and J genes are TRBV6-1 and TRBJ2-7; weak D call: TRBD2 (6 bases). The CDR3 has 13 residues. Trimming removed 6 bases at V and 3 bases at J, with 12 bases between. Germline assignment: CDR1 MNHNS and CDR2 SASEGT.

The chain couples TRBV28 to TRBJ1-4; D uncertain. The CDR3 is 12 amino acids. The V gene lost 6 bases and the J gene lost 8 bases, with 10 bases spanning the gap. Germline CDR1 reads MDHEN; CDR2 reads SYDVKM. The CDR3 DNA reads as TGTGCCAGCAGCTTACCGGGGGAAAAACTGTTTTTT. Protein product: CASSLPGEKLFF.

The rearrangement uses TRBV28 and TRBJ2-7; D gene uncertain. This CDR3 has 16 residues. The V gene's germline CDR1 is MDHEN and CDR2 SYDVKM. V was trimmed by 3 bases and J by 2 bases, leaving 17 bases between them. The CDR3 DNA follows: TGTGCCAGCAGTTTTTTGGGGATTACAAAAGCCTACGAGCAGTACTTC. This translates into CASSFLGITKAYEQYF.

This chain links TRBV27 with TRBJ2-7; 8 bases agree with TRBD2. Germline loops: CDR1 MNHEY, CDR2 SMNVEV (reference sequence). This CDR3 has 14 residues. V lost 5 bases and J lost 4; bases outside the gene matches: 7. CDR3 in amino acids: CASSPGLGRYEQYV. CDR3 DNA sequence: TGTGCCAGCAGTCCGGGACTAGGGCGATACGAGCAGTACGTC.

The J gene is TRBJ2-7, the V gene TRBV7-9; 7 positions match TRBD2. Germline V CDR1 and CDR2: SEHNR, FQNEAQ (reference sequence). The CDR3 totals 14 residues. Losses at the gene ends were 3 bases for V and 3 bases for J; bases not matched to a gene: 5. The CDR3 is CASSLAGVGYEQYF. The CDR3, as DNA: TGTGCCAGCAGCTTGGCGGGGGTCGGCTACGAGCAGTACTTC.

The CDR3 sequence: CASSLSSGQLSNQPQHF. The CDR3 DNA reads as TGTGCCAGCAGCCTATCGTCGGGACAGCTTAGCAATCAGCCCCAGCATTTT. The chain combines TRBV7-8 with TRBJ1-5; 7 positions agree with TRBD1. V dropped 5 bases and J dropped 0; count of bases not matched to a gene: 10. The CDR3 covers 17 residues. CDR1 and CDR2 (germline): SGHVS, FQNEAQ.